The next 18 T cell receptor beta chains were all read from a single sample in a study of T-cell reconstitution after alpha-beta-depleted transplantation in children. Regarding the study as a whole: Alpha-beta T cells about two months after transplant reportedly derived from several hundred expanded graft clones.

The TCRbeta library incorporated unique molecular identifiers. TCRdb itself ran the PCR reads through MiXCR, one entry per CDR3 protein. The repertoire holds tens of thousands of distinct CDR3 sequences, about 6.8% seen once, with 20% to 30% in the top ten. These receptors have no identified antigens. The specimen was peripheral blood, collected 60 days after TCRalphabeta/CD19-depleted stem cell transplant. The receptors here all came from a child in the first two years of life who had a stem cell transplant for acute myeloid leukemia, so the T cells may come from the graft donor.

The chain uses TRBV28 and TRBJ1-6; no firm D call. The germline V gene encodes CDR1 MDHEN and CDR2 SYDVKM. The germline V and J ends were trimmed by 8 bases and 10 bases, with 18 bases remaining between them. This CDR3 spans 14 amino acids. The DNA of the CDR3 is TGTGCCAGCGACTCCAGCCCCGGGGTATCACCCCTCCACTTT. Its translation: CASDSSPGVSPLHF.

This clonotype was found a few times. The J gene is TRBJ2-2, the V gene TRBV18; TRBD1 might be the D (6 bases). V lost 0 bases and J lost 6, with 8 bases in between. The CDR3 covers 14 residues. Germline V gene lookup returns CDR1 KGHSH and CDR2 LQKENI. This chain's CDR3 is CASSPPGQPGELFF. The CDR3 DNA follows: TGTGCCAGCTCACCACCAGGACAGCCCGGGGAGCTGTTTTTT.

This clonotype has ten or more counts. The chain links TRBV28 to TRBJ2-1, with TRBD1 matching over 8 bases. In germline, CDR1 is MDHEN, CDR2 SYDVKM. The V segment lost 5 bases and the J segment 0 bases; nucleotides outside the gene matches: 6. The CDR3 has 16 residues. CDR3 sequence reads: CASSQGTGASYNEQFF. Written as DNA, the CDR3 is TGTGCCAGCAGTCAGGGGACAGGCGCCTCCTACAATGAGCAGTTCTTC.

This clonotype was seen a handful of times. The chain employs TRBV6-1 and TRBJ2-7; no reliable D call. In germline, CDR1 is MNHNS, CDR2 SASEGT. V was clipped by 5 bases and J by 4 bases, with 12 bases between them. The CDR3 runs 13 residues. The CDR3 DNA reads as TGTGCCAGCAGTCCCGGGCCCCGATACGAGCAGTACTTC. It translates to CASSPGPRYEQYF.

This clonotype has a count of ten or more. The genes are TRBV27 and TRBJ2-5; TRBD2 matches 10 bases. CDR3 length equals 13 residues. Per germline, CDR1 MNHEY and CDR2 SMNVEV (reference sequence). The J segment lost 5 bases and the V segment lost 5 bases, leaving 2 bases of the junction unmatched. The CDR3 DNA reads as TGTGCCAGCAGTCTAGCGGGGGATGAGACCCAGTACTTC. Its translation is CASSLAGDETQYF.

This clonotype was recorded many times. This chain uses TRBV27 with TRBJ2-3; tentatively, D is TRBD2 (5 bases). Germline V gene data show CDR1 as MNHEY and CDR2 as SMNVEV (reference sequence). The length of the CDR3 is 12 residues. V lost 5 bases to trimming and J lost 4 bases, with 7 bases between them. The CDR3 sequence: CASSGRADTQYF. CDR3 nucleotide sequence: TGTGCCAGCAGTGGGCGGGCAGATACGCAGTATTTT.

This clonotype came up many times. This chain uses TRBV5-1 with TRBJ2-2; D not resolved. This CDR3 contains 14 residues. In germline, CDR1 is SGHRS, CDR2 YFSETQ. Trimming shortened V by 2 bases and J by 5 bases, and 10 bases separated the two germline ends. The CDR3 nucleotides are TGCGCCAGCAGCTTTGGGGAAGAGACCGGGGAGCTGTTTTTT. The encoded protein is CASSFGEETGELFF.

This clonotype was detected many times. The chain couples TRBV4-2 to TRBJ2-7; D may be TRBD2 (5 bases). V lost 1 base and J lost 4, with 11 bases in between. CDR3 length: 14 amino acids. Germline-derived CDR1 and CDR2 are LGHNA and YNFKEQ. This CDR3 reads CASSQGAREYEQYF. The CDR3 DNA sequence: TGTGCCAGCAGCCAAGGGGCGAGGGAGTACGAGCAGTACTTC.

This clonotype has at least ten counts. The rearrangement uses TRBV10-2 and TRBJ2-7, with TRBD1 as a possible D gene (6 bases). The germline V gene encodes CDR1 WSHSY and CDR2 SAAADI. The CDR3 is made up of 13 amino acids. Trimming left V 4 bases short and J 7 bases short, with 14 bases between. The CDR3 nucleotides are TGCGCCAGCAGTGGGCAGGGGTTCGGGGAGCAGTACTTC. Translated, it gives CASSGQGFGEQYF.

This clonotype was seen repeatedly, ten times or more. The genes are TRBV27 and TRBJ2-7; D uncertain. V was pared by 2 bases and J by 5 bases, with 13 bases between. CDR3 length equals 14 residues. The germline CDR1 and CDR2 sequences are MNHEY and SMNVEV (reference sequence). CDR3 in amino acids: CASSLTPIRHEQYF. CDR3 nucleotides: TGTGCCAGCAGTTTAACCCCTATCCGCCACGAGCAGTACTTC.

This clonotype was picked up many times. The chain has TRBV28 and TRBJ1-6; 8 nucleotides line up with TRBD1. Germline values: CDR1 MDHEN, CDR2 SYDVKM. The V gene end was trimmed by 5 bases and the J gene end by 7 bases; junction bases not matched to a gene: 7. This CDR3 is 15 amino acids long. The CDR3 loop reads CASSLRTGPNSPLHF. CDR3 DNA: TGTGCCAGCAGTCTCCGGACAGGGCCCAATTCACCCCTCCACTTT. Variable domain in full (rest from reference TRBV28 and TRBJ1-6): DVKVTQSSRYLVKRTGEKVFLECVQDMDHENMFWYRQDPGLGLRLIYFSYDVKMKEKGDIPEGYSVSREKKERFSLILESASTNQTSMYLCASSLRTGPNSPLHFGNGTRLTVT.

This clonotype was found many times. The chain has TRBV4-2 and TRBJ2-3; D is ambiguous. The V gene lost 4 bases and the J gene lost 4 bases, with 12 bases spanning the gap. The CDR3 is made up of 14 amino acids. Germline assignment: CDR1 LGHNA and CDR2 YNFKEQ. The CDR3 reads CASSPFLWADTQYF. In DNA form, the CDR3 reads TGTGCCAGCAGCCCCTTTCTTTGGGCAGATACGCAGTATTTT.

At least ten counts were recorded for this clonotype. This chain uses TRBV4-1 with TRBJ1-1; D is uncertain. Germline assignment: CDR1 MGHRA and CDR2 YSYEKL. Trimming shortened V by 3 bases and J by 7 bases, and 12 bases separated the two germline ends. The CDR3 extends over 13 amino acids. The CDR3 reads CASSQLGPDEAFF. The CDR3 DNA sequence: TGCGCCAGCAGCCAGCTAGGCCCCGATGAAGCTTTCTTT.

This clonotype showed up many times. The rearrangement links TRBV5-1 to TRBJ2-7; TRBD2 matches at 13 bases. This CDR3 is 15 amino acids long. V shed 1 base and J 6 bases; nucleotides not matched to a gene: 4. Germline lookup yields CDR1 SGHRS and CDR2 YFSETQ. CDR3: CASSLLGTSGTEQYF. For the CDR3, the DNA is TGCGCCAGCAGCTTGCTTGGGACTAGCGGGACCGAGCAGTACTTC.

The V gene is TRBV7-2, the J gene TRBJ2-7; 10 nucleotides align to TRBD2. Germline CDR1 SGHTA, CDR2 FQGNSA. With 5 bases clipped from V and 4 bases from J, the junction kept 11 bases outside the gene matches. The CDR3 is 16 amino acids. Here the CDR3 reads CASSPRTSGLLYEQYF. In DNA form, the CDR3 reads TGTGCCAGCAGCCCCAGGACTAGCGGTCTCCTATACGAGCAGTACTTC.

This clonotype was counted at least ten times. This chain links TRBV29-1 with TRBJ2-5; D call uncertain. The CDR3 runs 17 residues. Per the germline V gene, CDR1 is SQVTM and CDR2 is ANQGSEA. V dropped 1 base and J dropped 2 bases, with 20 bases sitting between them. CDR3 sequence reads: CSVEALNRQELQETQYF. CDR3 nucleotides: TGCAGCGTTGAAGCTCTTAATAGGCAGGAGCTACAAGAGACCCAGTACTTC.

This clonotype has ten or more counts. The genes are TRBV4-3 and TRBJ2-5; 8 bases align to TRBD1. Trimming took 1 base from V and 1 from J; bases not matched to a gene: 5. The CDR3 loop spans 16 amino acids. Germline V gene sequence: CDR1 LGHNA, CDR2 YSLEER. Written as DNA, the CDR3 is TGCGCCAGCAGCCAAGGGACAGGGCGTTTCCAAGAGACCCAGTACTTC. Its translation: CASSQGTGRFQETQYF.

This clonotype appeared many times. The chain carries TRBV12-3 or TRBV12-4 and TRBJ2-2; D ambiguous. The CDR3 length is 13 residues. V was trimmed by 5 bases and J by 0 bases, leaving 4 bases between them. The CDR3 protein is CASSPTNTGELFF. The CDR3 nucleotides are TGTGCCAGCAGTCCCACGAACACCGGGGAGCTGTTTTTT.